This T cell receptor beta chain was sequenced during a study of cytotoxic CD8 clonotypes in ibrutinib-treated CLL. In germline, CDR1 is SGHAT, CDR2 FQNNGV. V was trimmed by 0 bases and J by 7 bases, leaving 10 bases between them. The CDR3 is made up of 14 amino acids. Using immunoSEQ multiplex PCR, the repertoire was profiled, and TCRdb retains in-frame clones only, with some absent. The sample records around 150,000 clones, roughly 84% being singletons. Sequenced here: PBMCs, sampled at disease progression, from a patient treated with ibrutinib. The chain joins TRBV11-2 to TRBJ2-1, with unresolved D. The TCR was taken from a human donor with chronic lymphocytic leukemia. CDR3 bases: TGTGCCAGCAGCTTAGATCCCAGCAAGAATGAGCAGTTCTTC. It translates to CASSLDPSKNEQFF.